A single sample is the source of the 22 T cell receptor beta chains below, sequenced in a study of blood T cell repertoires in COVID-19. Repertoires were generated with immunoSEQ multiplex PCR, while TCRdb's copy carries only in-frame clones and drops some. Here the sample spans 360,000 or so clones, over 85% being singletons. The sequencing sample was made of peripheral blood. These receptors all come from a woman in her sixties or seventies with COVID-19, enrolled during active disease.

The V call is TRBV11-3, the J call TRBJ2-2; 10 nucleotides agree with TRBD1. This CDR3 is built from 16 residues. Germline assignment: CDR1 SGHNT and CDR2 YENEEA. The J segment lost 3 bases and the V segment lost 5 bases, leaving 6 bases of the junction unmatched. CDR3 sequence: CASSPGQGEYTGELFF. The CDR3, as DNA: TGTGCCAGCAGCCCTGGACAGGGGGAATACACCGGGGAGCTGTTTTTT.

The chain carries TRBV28 and TRBJ2-5; tentative D call: TRBD2 (5 bases). Germline values: CDR1 MDHEN, CDR2 SYDVKM. V lost 4 bases to trimming and J lost 4 bases, with 7 bases between them. The CDR3 is 12 residues long. DNA of the CDR3: TGTGCCAGCAGTTGGAGGAGAGAGACCCAGTACTTC. It yields the protein CASSWRRETQYF.

Worth noting for this clone: The same CDR3 can be traced to other DNA sequences in this sample. V is TRBV7-9 and J is TRBJ1-1, with D unclear. CDR3 length equals 13 residues. V was pared by 4 bases and J by 0 bases, with 6 bases between. Germline V gene sequence: CDR1 SEHNR, CDR2 FQNEAQ (reference sequence). CDR3: CASSSQVNTEAFF. CDR3 nucleotide sequence: TGTGCCAGCAGCTCACAAGTGAACACTGAAGCTTTCTTT.

The chain uses TRBV5-1 and TRBJ2-5; tentatively, D is TRBD1 (5 bases). The germline CDR1 and CDR2 sequences are SGHRS and YFSETQ. This CDR3 is built from 16 residues. Trimming shortened V by 0 bases and J by 5 bases, and 17 bases separated the two germline ends. CDR3 in amino acids: CASSLGGATERETQYF. The CDR3 DNA reads TGCGCCAGCAGCTTGGGTGGGGCCACAGAAAGGGAGACCCAGTACTTC.

The V call is TRBV11-2, the J call TRBJ1-2; weak D call: TRBD1 (5 bases). The CDR3 has 15 amino acids. Germline assignment: CDR1 SGHAT and CDR2 FQNNGV. V was trimmed by 6 bases and J by 4 bases, leaving 18 bases between them. The CDR3 bases are TGTGCCAGCAGATCTGGAGGGGCGGGGTTCTATGGCTACACCTTC. Protein: CASRSGGAGFYGYTF.

This clone has more than one count but fewer than ten. The chain couples TRBV5-4 to TRBJ2-3; TRBD1 matches at 7 bases. Germline V gene lookup returns CDR1 SGHNT and CDR2 YYREEE (reference sequence). Unmatched junction bases numbered 5, after V lost 2 bases and J lost 5 bases. The CDR3 totals 14 residues. CDR3 sequence: CASSFGQGVDTQYF. CDR3 sequence (DNA): TGTGCCAGCAGCTTCGGCCAGGGGGTAGATACGCAGTATTTT.

The CDR3 DNA follows: TGTGCCAGCAGCTTAGGCGGGGGGAGAAACGAGCAGTACTTC. Translated: CASSLGGGRNEQYF. This sequence joins TRBV6-5 and TRBJ2-7, with 8 bases fitting TRBD2. The germline V gene encodes CDR1 MNHEY and CDR2 SVGAGI. The CDR3 spans 14 residues. The J segment lost 5 bases and the V segment lost 6 bases, leaving 9 bases of the junction unmatched.

V gene TRBV11-2 combines with J gene TRBJ1-2; D unclear. The CDR3 loop spans 13 amino acids. Germline CDR1 and CDR2: SGHAT and FQNNGV. The ends were cut back, 1 base at V and 5 bases at J, with 8 bases in the middle. This chain's CDR3 is CASSLVADYGYTF. The CDR3, as DNA: TGTGCCAGCAGCTTAGTGGCGGATTATGGCTACACCTTC.

This sequence joins TRBV7-8 and TRBJ1-2, with a tentative D call TRBD1 (5 bases). The CDR3 contains 11 residues. The ends were cut back, 5 bases at V and 6 bases at J, with 7 bases in the middle. CDR1 and CDR2 (germline): SGHVS, FQNEAQ. The CDR3 DNA sequence: TGTGCCAGCAGCAAAGGGGATGGCTACACCTTC. This codes for CASSKGDGYTF.

The genes are TRBV9 and TRBJ2-5; 10 bases fit TRBD2. CDR3 length: 15 residues. Trimming removed 0 bases from V and 5 bases from J; junction bases left unmatched: 4. The germline V gene has CDR1 SGDLS and CDR2 YYNGEE. CDR3 nucleotides: TGTGCCAGCAGCGTAGCAGCGGGGGGGACCGAGACCCAGTACTTC. Translation: CASSVAAGGTETQYF. Variable domain in full (rest from reference TRBV9 and TRBJ2-5): DSGVTQTPKHLITATGQRVTLRCSPRSGDLSVYWYQQSLDQGLQFLIQYYNGEERAKGNILERFSAQQFPDLHSELNLSSLELGDSALYFCASSVAAGGTETQYFGPGTRLLVL.

The chain uses TRBV19 and TRBJ2-1; 15 nucleotides align to TRBD2. Losses at the gene ends were 3 bases for V and 9 bases for J; bases not matched to a gene: 12. Germline assignment: CDR1 LNHDA and CDR2 SQIVND (reference sequence). The CDR3 length is 18 residues. The CDR3 nucleotides read TGTGCCAGTAGTATGTCAGGGACTAGCGGGGGGAAGTATGGTGAGCAGTTCTTC. This codes for CASSMSGTSGGKYGEQFF.

The CDR3 here is CASRPPGDREKYGYTF. CDR3 bases: TGTGCCAGTCGACCCCCTGGGGACAGGGAGAAATATGGCTACACCTTC. This chain uses TRBV19 with TRBJ1-2; 9 bases agree with TRBD1. CDR3 length: 16 amino acids. Germline V gene data show CDR1 as LNHDA and CDR2 as SQIVND (reference sequence). With V trimmed by 8 bases and J by 5 bases, 15 bases remained unmatched.

CDR3 amino acids: CASSPPDRNTEAFF. CDR3 sequence (DNA): TGTGCCAGCAGTCCGCCAGACAGGAACACTGAAGCTTTCTTT. This rearrangement joins TRBV28 to TRBJ1-1; tentatively, D is TRBD1 (5 bases). V was pared by 5 bases and J by 1 base, with 11 bases between. This CDR3 spans 14 amino acids. CDR1 and CDR2 (germline): MDHEN, SYDVKM.

CDR3 bases: TGCGCCAGCAGCCAAGGGCTTTGGCAGTACTTC. It translates to CASSQGLWQYF. The V call is TRBV4-1, the J call TRBJ2-7; D is uncertain. The CDR3 spans 11 residues. Per the germline V gene, CDR1 is MGHRA and CDR2 is YSYEKL. Trimming removed 1 base at V and 9 bases at J, with 7 bases between.

V gene TRBV7-9 combines with J gene TRBJ1-4, with D unclear. With 2 bases removed from V and 8 bases from J, the gap between germline ends came to 15 bases. From germline, CDR1 is SEHNR and CDR2 FQNEAQ (reference sequence). CDR3 length: 15 amino acids. The CDR3 DNA is TGTGCCAGCAGCTTAAGTCCTTTTTTGAGGGAAAAACTGTTTTTT. Protein product: CASSLSPFLREKLFF.

The chain couples TRBV13 to TRBJ2-3; 9 bases are shared with TRBD1. This CDR3 contains 15 residues. Unmatched junction bases numbered 8, after V lost 5 bases and J lost 5 bases. Germline V gene sequence: CDR1 PRHDT, CDR2 FYEKMQ (reference sequence). In DNA, the CDR3 is TGTGCCAGCAGCAACGGACAGGGGCAACAAGATACGCAGTATTTT. Translated, it gives CASSNGQGQQDTQYF.

The chain recombines TRBV28 with TRBJ1-5, with 8 bases identical to TRBD1. Germline V CDR1 and CDR2: MDHEN, SYDVKM. V was pared by 3 bases and J by 3 bases, with 10 bases of the junction left unmatched. The CDR3 loop spans 17 amino acids. The CDR3 region is CASSFIQGAGINQPQHF. CDR3 coding DNA: TGTGCCAGCAGTTTCATCCAGGGGGCGGGAATCAATCAGCCCCAGCATTTT.

This clone was counted a few times. V usage is TRBV4-2 and J usage is TRBJ1-1; the match to TRBD1 covers 7 bases. V trimming: 3 bases; J trimming: 1 base; junction bases outside the gene matches: 2. The CDR3 is 14 residues long. Germline-derived CDR1 and CDR2 are LGHNA and YNFKEQ. CDR3 sequence reads: CASSQRQGNTEAFF. In DNA form, the CDR3 reads TGTGCCAGCAGCCAGAGACAGGGGAACACTGAAGCTTTCTTT.

This sequence joins TRBV7-7 and TRBJ2-5, with 10 positions matching TRBD2. CDR3 size: 15 residues. V was clipped by 2 bases and J by 4 bases; unmatched bases: 4. The germline V gene encodes CDR1 SSHAT and CDR2 FNYEAQ (reference sequence). The CDR3 sequence: CASSLSSGGSETQYF. CDR3 coding DNA: TGTGCCAGCAGCTTATCTAGCGGGGGATCAGAGACCCAGTACTTC.

J is TRBJ2-3 and V is TRBV5-1; perhaps TRBD2 as D (5 bases). CDR1 is SGHRS and CDR2 is YFSETQ in the germline V gene. V shed 6 bases and J shed 0 bases, with 20 bases lying between them. The CDR3 spans 17 residues. In DNA form, the CDR3 reads TGCGCCAGCATTGGAGAGGGAGCCGCCCCCAGCACAGATACGCAGTATTTT. It codes for CASIGEGAAPSTDTQYF.

This sequence joins TRBV28 and TRBJ2-7, with unresolved D. Trimming removed 2 bases from V and 7 bases from J, with 15 bases in between. The V gene's germline CDR1 is MDHEN and CDR2 SYDVKM. The CDR3 runs to 14 residues. CDR3 nucleotide sequence: TGTGCCAGCAGTTTAGCCGCCCCTACGAGGGAGCAGTACTTC. Translated, it gives CASSLAAPTREQYF. Full variable domain (missing parts from reference TRBV28 and TRBJ2-7): DVKVTQSSRYLVKRTGEKVFLECVQDMDHENMFWYRQDPGLGLRLIYFSYDVKMKEKGDIPEGYSVSREKKERFSLILESASTNQTSMYLCASSLAAPTREQYFGPGTRLTVT.

The chain links TRBV10-2 to TRBJ1-3; 11 nucleotides align to TRBD1. The CDR3 is made up of 14 amino acids. Looked up from germline, CDR1 is WSHSY and CDR2 is SAAADI. Losses at the gene ends were 6 bases for V and 6 bases for J; bases not matched to a gene: 4. The CDR3, as DNA: TGCGCCAGCAGGGACAGGGGGCGGCTAAACACCATATATTTT. Translated, it gives CASRDRGRLNTIYF.